The 5 T cell receptor beta chains reported below all come from one sample, sequenced in a study of blood T cell repertoires in COVID-19. Using immunoSEQ multiplex PCR, the repertoire was profiled, and TCRdb retains in-frame clones only, with some absent. The table records around 330,000 clones, approximately 91% of them present only once. The sequenced sample consisted of PBMCs or T cells enriched from blood (not recorded which). These receptors all come from a man aged 55 to 69 who had recovered from COVID-19.

The CDR3 nucleotides read TGTGCCAGCAGCCACCCGGGCGGCGGGAGGAAGGATACGCAGTATTTT. This gives the protein CASSHPGGGRKDTQYF. This sequence joins TRBV6-2 or TRBV6-3 and TRBJ2-3; 8 nucleotides align to TRBD2. The CDR3 runs 16 residues. J lost 6 bases, V lost 6 bases, and 14 bases had no gene match. In germline, CDR1 is MNHEY, CDR2 SVGEGT.

V gene TRBV28 combines with J gene TRBJ1-2; TRBD1 is a possible D gene (5 bases). This CDR3 contains 15 residues. Germline V gene data show CDR1 as MDHEN and CDR2 as SYDVKM. V lost 6 bases to trimming and J lost 7 bases, with 21 bases between them. The CDR3 loop is CASSTSGAFVSGYTF. The CDR3, as DNA: TGTGCCAGCAGCACTAGCGGGGCGTTTGTCTCTGGCTACACCTTC.

This clone was detected once. The V and J genes are TRBV9 and TRBJ1-1; tentatively, D is TRBD1 (5 bases). Germline V gene data show CDR1 as SGDLS and CDR2 as YYNGEE. The V end was cut by 4 bases, the J end by 4 bases, with 20 bases between. This CDR3 region has 16 residues. The CDR3 region has the DNA TGTGCCAGCAGCCCTCATCCGGGACTATTGACCACTGAAGCTTTCTTT. It yields the protein CASSPHPGLLTTEAFF.

The genes are TRBV30 and TRBJ1-4; D is uncertain. This CDR3 region has 14 residues. Germline-derived CDR1 and CDR2 are GTSNPN and SVGIG (reference sequence). With 2 bases removed from V and 7 bases from J, the gap between germline ends came to 14 bases. CDR3 sequence: CAWSSRQSFEKLFF. In nucleotides, the CDR3 is TGTGCCTGGAGTTCTAGGCAAAGTTTTGAAAAACTGTTTTTT. The variable domain in full, with the rest retrieved from reference TRBV30 and TRBJ1-4, is SQTIHQWPATLVQPVGSPLSLECTVEGTSNPNLYWYRQAAGRGLQLLFYSVGIGQISSEVPQNLSASRPQDRQFILSSKKLLLSDSGFYLCAWSSRQSFEKLFFGSGTQLSVL.

V is TRBV7-2 and J is TRBJ2-1, with TRBD2 matching 10 bases. The CDR3 totals 15 residues. The V gene end was trimmed by 5 bases and the J gene end by 7 bases; junction bases not matched to a gene: 8. Germline CDR1 SGHTA, CDR2 FQGNSA. CDR3 amino acids: CASSPGLAIQNEQFF. As DNA, the CDR3 is TGTGCCAGCAGCCCGGGACTAGCGATACAAAATGAGCAGTTCTTC.